The source of this TCR beta chain is a study of identical twins (dated by TCRdb to about 2016). At the level of the whole study: To test whether fetal clonotypes persist, the study used deep sequencing on TCR alpha and beta repertoires from monozygotic twins, unrelated adults of various ages, and cord blood. To rule out contamination, the twin experiments were replicated at different times with different library preparation protocols.

Library preparation was by 5' RACE. Sequenced using an Illumina HiSeq 2000. Template switching added a universal primer binding site, and the final cDNA carried a unique molecular identifier that allowed TCR cDNA molecules to be counted accurately. Specific primers in the conserved constant-segment region were used to synthesize first-strand cDNA for the TCR alpha and beta chains. To control for contamination, every cDNA library carried two barcodes: a SMART-Mk sample barcode plus Illumina barcodes. TruSeq adapter sequences, together with Illumina sample barcodes, were added in two successive PCR steps. The TCR alpha and beta cDNA libraries were sequenced on the Illumina HiSeq platform using custom primers. In the source study's methods: Unique molecular identifiers were extracted from raw reads with MiGEC, and CDR3 positions were determined with MiXCR. Recombination models were inferred per individual with the repgenHMM and IGoR tools using an EM algorithm. Shared clonotype analysis was performed with the tcR package in R, normalizing sharing by the product of cloneset sizes. Out-of-frame nonproductive sequences were analyzed to study raw recombination free of thymic and clonal selection effects. TCRdb handled the public reads itself, with Q25 trimming in fastp and clone calling in MiXCR, and kept productive beta chains. Every CDR3 protein is listed once, alongside the most common genes and DNA of its rows. What appears here as the V and J calls and clone size reflects TCRdb's work, not the paper's. The sample table contains about 720,000 distinct CDR3 sequences; only one count was recorded for over 8.5% of them. The top ten clonotypes cover roughly 0.9% of the sample.

The CDR3 starts with the cysteine, ends with the phenylalanine, and has 13 residues. The CDR3 DNA has 39 bases and is translated from base 1. The germline V end is reduced by 4 bases and the J end by 2 bases; junction bases left unmatched: 4. In the germline V gene (reference sequence), CDR1 corresponds to DFQATT and CDR2 to SNEGSKA. About this clonotype: It has no known antigen specificity. Base quality data are lacking; no much larger clone is found one base away.

Every donor in the study was a healthy Caucasian. The twin cohort consisted of three pairs of female monozygotic twins, all aged roughly 18 to 29 years. Peripheral blood mononuclear cells were the source from which RNA for the TCR libraries was isolated. The research as a whole found: Conclusions relied on cross-sectional statistical analysis, since the same donors could not be followed over many years. Recombination models systematically underestimated out-of-frame TCR alpha sharing in monozygotic twins but agreed with sharing between unrelated individuals. Zero-insertion analyses could be partly confounded by invariant T cells such as MAIT and iNKT, though diverse VJ usage argued against such confounding for most clonotypes. In beta out-of-frame sequences, excess twin sharing was weaker, because having fewer shared sequences lowered the signal-to-noise ratio. Abundant cord blood beta clonotypes carried fewer insertions; young adult naive repertoires showed a weaker similar trend, while memory repertoires showed none. Out-of-frame TCR alpha sequences shared between twins showed an excess of low generation-probability sequences compared with coincidental sharing between unrelated individuals.

These data also featured in a second study, about yellow fever vaccine responses in identical twins. Taken from the second paper: According to the authors, in identical twins the way T cells responded to vaccination appeared partly convergent and partly personalized. The study precisely tracked vaccine-responding T cell clones in identical twins.

What was sequenced was PBMCs. This receptor was taken from a woman between 18 and 29 years old in good health. Here the chain combines TRBV20-1 and TRBJ2-5, with TRBD1 identical over 7 junction bases. The CDR3 amino acid sequence is: CSAIEGQQETQYF. The nucleotide sequence reads as follows: TGCAGTGCTATCGAGGGACAGCAAGAGACCCAGTACTTC.